This T cell receptor beta chain originates from a study of CD8+ T cells in alopecia areata. The V gene's germline CDR1 is MNHEY and CDR2 SMNVEV (reference sequence). The CDR3 extends over 12 amino acids. Trimming left V 6 bases short and J 5 bases short, with 10 bases between. In each case, RNA was isolated and then reverse transcribed into cDNA as the sequencing template. Clones were sequenced by immunoSEQ multiplex PCR, and TCRdb holds only the in-frame ones, with some missing. The repertoire has under 150,000 clones, roughly 60% of them found once; the top ten carry about 38%. The sequence derives from a human donor in good health. This chain uses TRBV27 with TRBJ2-5; no firm D call. The material sequenced was CD8+ T cells sorted from blood. CDR3 loop: CASRALWETQYF. CDR3 DNA: TGTGCCAGCAGAGCGCTGTGGGAGACCCAGTACTTC.